Listed here is a single T cell receptor (beta chain). One junction end does not reproduce the germline sequence, and a read error may be involved. TCRdb processed the multiplex PCR reads anew with MiXCR; each CDR3 protein has one entry. The top ten hold less than 2.5% of the sample, which has about 150,000 distinct CDR3 sequences, about 31% seen once. Axillary draining lymph nodes of breast cancer patients supplied the node samples. Germline-derived CDR1 and CDR2 are SGHTA and FQGNSA. CDR3 length equals 14 residues. This sample was taken from a study of breast tumors, draining lymph nodes, adjacent tissues.

Sequencing was carried out using axillary lymph node tissue. J is TRBJ2-7 and V is TRBV7-2; TRBD2 matches at 11 bases. The receptor was derived from a female donor with breast cancer. Some clones in this sample may be carry-over from other donors' samples. The CDR3 DNA follows: TGTGTCAGCAGCTTAGCGGGAGGGCCCTACGAGCAGTACTTC. Protein product: CVSSLAGGPYEQYF. Supplemented by reference TRBV7-2 and TRBJ2-7, the full variable domain reads GAGVSQSPSNKVTEKGKDVELRCDPISGHTALYWYRQSLGQGLEFLIYFQGNSAPDKSGLPSDRFSAERTGGSVSTLTIQRTQQEDSAVYLCVSSLAGGPYEQYFGPGTRLTVT.